The clone carrying this TCR beta chain was counted between two and nine times. Antigen specificity is unknown. This specimen belongs to a study of identical twins. Whole-study findings and limits: Sequences that were out-of-frame, alpha and twin-shared displayed an excess of low generation probability. Monozygotic twins shared more out-of-frame TCR alpha than recombination models predicted.

Germline V gene lookup returns CDR1 MNHNS and CDR2 SASEGT. This CDR3 contains 15 residues. Trimming took 6 bases from V and 7 from J; bases not matched to a gene: 6. TCRdb re-called the 5' RACE reads through MiXCR, storing one row per CDR3 protein. The data contain around 960,000 distinct CDR3 sequences, 10% to 15% of them singletons. A further study also used this sample, focusing on yellow fever vaccine responses in identical twins.

The sample comprised PBMCs. The TCR originated in a woman aged 18 to 35 in good health. This rearrangement joins TRBV6-1 to TRBJ2-1, with 13 bases aligning to TRBD2. Written as DNA, the CDR3 is TGTGCCAGCAGCCTACTAGCGGGAGGGTGGAATGAGCAGTTCTTC. It specifies CASSLLAGGWNEQFF.